This T cell receptor beta chain was obtained from a study of blood T cell repertoires in COVID-19. Overall study: Acute-phase and convalescent COVID-19 samples originated in the United States, Italy and Spain. The analysed material was cDNA or gDNA that came from T cells, B-cell-depleted T cells, or PBMCs.

Germline values: CDR1 SGHAT, CDR2 FQNNGV. The CDR3 contains 15 residues. The germline V and J ends were trimmed by 1 base and 0 bases, with 7 bases remaining between them. In the authors' workflow: Counts of nucleated cells, estimated from reference gene primer amplification, were obtained. Assay: immunoSEQ multiplex PCR; the TCRdb copy retains only in-frame clones and omits some. V and J calls and clone size follow that table, whereas D and trimming were derived from the DNA. The repertoire holds about 50,000 clones, around 90% seen once, with roughly a quarter in the top ten. The receptor was isolated from a woman older than 75 with acute or convalescent COVID-19. The source material was peripheral blood. The chain employs TRBV11-2 and TRBJ2-1; possible D gene TRBD2, 6 bases. CDR3 DNA sequence: TGTGCCAGCAGCTTAGGCGGGGTCTCCTACAATGAGCAGTTCTTC. It translates to CASSLGGVSYNEQFF.